These 18 T cell receptor beta chains share one sample of origin, sequenced in a study of blood T cell repertoires in COVID-19. The method was immunoSEQ multiplex PCR; TCRdb's version includes in-frame clones alone and lacks a portion of them. Among fewer than 75,000 clones listed, around 84% were seen once. The material sequenced was peripheral blood. Receptors were obtained from a man aged 50 or older with active COVID-19.

The gene calls are TRBV30 and TRBJ1-2; D is undetermined. The V gene lost 1 base and the J gene lost 7 bases, with 7 bases spanning the gap. The CDR3 is 11 amino acids. Per the germline V gene, CDR1 is GTSNPN and CDR2 is SVGIG (reference sequence). Here the CDR3 reads CAWSAGSGYTF. The CDR3 nucleotides read TGTGCCTGGAGTGCAGGAAGTGGCTACACCTTC. Variable domain in full (rest from reference TRBV30 and TRBJ1-2): SQTIHQWPATLVQPVGSPLSLECTVEGTSNPNLYWYRQAAGRGLQLLFYSVGIGQISSEVPQNLSASRPQDRQFILSSKKLLLSDSGFYLCAWSAGSGYTFGSGTRLTVV.

The V call is TRBV28, the J call TRBJ2-2; 9 positions match TRBD2. The CDR3 has 16 amino acids. The ends lost 5 bases at V and 2 bases at J; junction bases unmatched: 6. Germline CDR1 MDHEN, CDR2 SYDVKM. The DNA of the CDR3 is TGTGCCAGCAGTCCGCTAGCGGGAATAAACACCGGGGAGCTGTTTTTT. Translated, it gives CASSPLAGINTGELFF. Using reference TRBV28 and TRBJ2-2 for the parts outside the CDR3, the full variable domain is DVKVTQSSRYLVKRTGEKVFLECVQDMDHENMFWYRQDPGLGLRLIYFSYDVKMKEKGDIPEGYSVSREKKERFSLILESASTNQTSMYLCASSPLAGINTGELFFGEGSRLTVL.

The chain recombines TRBV9 with TRBJ2-5, with D possibly matching TRBD2 (5 bases). The CDR3 runs 13 residues. Per germline, CDR1 SGDLS and CDR2 YYNGEE. Trimming took off 0 bases at V and 3 bases at J, with 6 bases between the two ends. This CDR3 is CASSVGGEETQYF. The CDR3 bases are TGTGCCAGCAGCGTAGGGGGAGAAGAGACCCAGTACTTC.

CDR3 in amino acids: CASSPRGLLSGNTIYF. As DNA, the CDR3 is TGTGCCAGCAGCCCAAGGGGGCTCCTCTCTGGAAACACCATATATTTT. This rearrangement joins TRBV27 to TRBJ1-3, with 7 bases aligning to TRBD1. The ends lost 6 bases at V and 0 bases at J; junction bases unmatched: 8. The CDR3 length is 16 residues. The germline V gene encodes CDR1 MNHEY and CDR2 SMNVEV (reference sequence).

The V and J genes are TRBV11-2 and TRBJ1-6; the D is unclear. Germline-derived CDR1 and CDR2 are SGHAT and FQNNGV. This CDR3 contains 15 residues. Trimming stripped 5 bases from V and 0 bases from J, with 8 bases between. The CDR3, as DNA: TGTGCCAGCAGCCTATCTAGCTCCTATAATTCACCCCTCCACTTT. Translated, it gives CASSLSSSYNSPLHF.

V and J are TRBV9 and TRBJ1-6; the D gene is possibly TRBD1 (6 bases). This CDR3 has 16 residues. V shed 0 bases and J shed 10 bases, with 17 bases lying between them. The germline V gene has CDR1 SGDLS and CDR2 YYNGEE. CDR3 sequence: CASSVGETGKGSPLHF. CDR3 nucleotide sequence: TGTGCCAGCAGCGTAGGGGAAACAGGGAAGGGGTCACCCCTCCACTTT.

The chain has TRBV6-2 or TRBV6-3 and TRBJ2-1; TRBD1 might be the D (6 bases). Germline-derived CDR1 and CDR2 are MNHEY and SVGEGT. V lost 2 bases and J lost 4, with 12 bases in between. The CDR3 sequence is 15 residues long. The CDR3: CASSYGLDRYNEQFF. CDR3 DNA sequence: TGTGCCAGCAGTTACGGGCTAGACAGGTACAATGAGCAGTTCTTC.

V usage is TRBV10-1 and J usage is TRBJ2-2; 10 bases match TRBD2. The length of the CDR3 is 16 residues. The V gene's germline CDR1 is WNHNN and CDR2 SYGVQD (reference sequence). V was clipped by 2 bases and J by 0 bases; unmatched bases: 0. CDR3 amino acids: CASSEGLAANTGELFF. CDR3 DNA sequence: TGCGCCAGCAGTGAGGGACTAGCGGCGAACACCGGGGAGCTGTTTTTT.

The V call is TRBV4-1, the J call TRBJ2-5; maybe TRBD2 (6 bases). CDR3 length equals 13 residues. The germline CDR1 and CDR2 sequences are MGHRA and YSYEKL. Trimming shortened V by 4 bases and J by 5 bases, and 11 bases separated the two germline ends. This CDR3 reads CASSLRERETQYF. The CDR3 DNA reads TGCGCCAGCAGCCTTCGGGAGCGGGAGACCCAGTACTTC.

V and J are TRBV21-1 and TRBJ1-5. TRBV21-1 is a recognized pseudogene. This CDR3 is built from 15 residues. CDR3 region: CASSKDRSTNQPQHF. The CDR3 DNA reads TGTGCCAGCAGCAAAGATCGGTCCACCAATCAGCCCCAGCATTTT.

V usage is TRBV30 and J usage is TRBJ1-1; D possibly corresponds to TRBD1 (6 bases). The length of the CDR3 is 13 residues. The germline CDR1 and CDR2 sequences are GTSNPN and SVGIG (reference sequence). The V and J ends lost 2 bases and 1 base respectively, with 8 bases between them. CDR3 sequence: CAWSQQGNTEAFF. CDR3 coding DNA: TGTGCCTGGAGTCAACAGGGGAACACTGAAGCTTTCTTT. The full variable domain, in which reference TRBV30 and TRBJ1-1 provide the parts outside the CDR3, is SQTIHQWPATLVQPVGSPLSLECTVEGTSNPNLYWYRQAAGRGLQLLFYSVGIGQISSEVPQNLSASRPQDRQFILSSKKLLLSDSGFYLCAWSQQGNTEAFFGQGTRLTVV.

J is TRBJ2-1 and V is TRBV24-1; D may be TRBD2 (7 bases). This CDR3 contains 14 residues. CDR1 is KGHDR, CDR2 SFDVKD, per germline. Trimming cost V 9 bases and J 6 bases, with 17 bases left between them. The CDR3 DNA reads as TGTGCCACCCGGGCCACCCGGGGGGCCAATGAGCAGTTCTTC. Protein: CATRATRGANEQFF.

The chain carries TRBV16 and TRBJ2-3; D uncertain. This CDR3 spans 12 amino acids. V was pared by 3 bases and J by 4 bases, with 5 bases between. The V gene's germline CDR1 is KGHSY and CDR2 FQNENV. CDR3 protein: CASSQGPDTQYF. In nucleotides, the CDR3 is TGTGCCAGCAGCCAGGGCCCAGATACGCAGTATTTT. Complete variable domain (other parts from reference TRBV16 and TRBJ2-3): GEEVAQTPKHLVRGEGQKAKLYCAPIKGHSYVFWYQQVLKNEFKFLISFQNENVFDETGMPKERFSAKCLPNSPCSLEIQATKLEDSAVYFCASSQGPDTQYFGPGTRLTVL.

The rearrangement uses TRBV28 and TRBJ2-1; 11 bases are a match to TRBD2. Germline CDR1 is MDHEN and CDR2 is SYDVKM. The CDR3 sequence is 16 residues long. V shed 6 bases, J shed 4 bases, and the junction held 8 bases outside the gene matches. Here the CDR3 DNA reads TGTGCCAGCAGCTCGATTACTAGCGGGAGTTACAATGAGCAGTTCTTC. Amino acids: CASSSITSGSYNEQFF.

The CDR3 bases are TGCGCCAGCAGCTTGTGGACAGGGATGGGGAGTAATTCACCCCTCCACTTT. It is translated as CASSLWTGMGSNSPLHF. The chain recombines TRBV5-1 with TRBJ1-6; 8 nucleotides agree with TRBD1. This CDR3 has 17 amino acids. Germline values: CDR1 SGHRS, CDR2 YFSETQ. V trimming: 1 base; J trimming: 6 bases; junction bases outside the gene matches: 9.

This clone was recorded once. The chain joins TRBV3-1 (or the pseudogene TRBV3-2) to TRBJ2-2, with D possibly matching TRBD2 (5 bases). The CDR3 is 14 residues long. V lost 5 bases and J 3 bases, leaving 10 bases between the germline ends. Germline V gene lookup returns CDR1 LGHDT and CDR2 YNNKEL (reference sequence). CDR3 protein: CASSRTSYTGELFF. CDR3 in DNA: TGTGCCAGCAGCAGGACTTCTTACACCGGGGAGCTGTTTTTT.

This clone was seen a single time. The rearrangement joins TRBV24-1 to TRBJ2-2; unclear D gene. The V and J ends lost 3 bases and 1 base respectively, with 5 bases between them. CDR1 is KGHDR, CDR2 SFDVKD, per germline. The CDR3 contains 14 residues. The CDR3 is CATSDRLNTGELFF. The CDR3 nucleotides are TGTGCCACCAGTGATCGACTGAACACCGGGGAGCTGTTTTTT.

This clone was found once. The chain has TRBV28 and TRBJ2-5, with 8 bases fitting TRBD2. CDR1 MDHEN and CDR2 SYDVKM come from the germline V gene. V trimming: 8 bases; J trimming: 5 bases; junction bases outside the gene matches: 19. The CDR3 has 17 residues. CDR3 DNA: TGTGCCAGCTCTACTGTCCCCCAGCGGGAGAGTAGGGAGACCCAGTACTTC. Protein product: CASSTVPQRESRETQYF.